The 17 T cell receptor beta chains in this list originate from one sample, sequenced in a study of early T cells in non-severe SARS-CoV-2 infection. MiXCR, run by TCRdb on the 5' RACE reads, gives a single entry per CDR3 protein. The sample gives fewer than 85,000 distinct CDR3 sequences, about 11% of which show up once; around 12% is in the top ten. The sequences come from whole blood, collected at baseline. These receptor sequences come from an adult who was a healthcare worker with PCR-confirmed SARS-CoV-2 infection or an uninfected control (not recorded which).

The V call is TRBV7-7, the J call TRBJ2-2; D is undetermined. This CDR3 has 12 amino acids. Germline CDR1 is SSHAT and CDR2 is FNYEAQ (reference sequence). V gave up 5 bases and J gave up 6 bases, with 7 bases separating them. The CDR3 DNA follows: TGTGCCAGCAGCCACCGAGCCGGGGAGCTGTTTTTT. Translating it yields CASSHRAGELFF. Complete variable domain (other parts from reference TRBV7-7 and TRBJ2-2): GAGVSQSPRYKVTKRGQDVTLRCDPISSHATLYWYQQALGQGPEFLTYFNYEAQPDKSGLPSDRFSAERPEGSISTLTIQRTEQRDSAMYRCASSHRAGELFFGEGSRLTVL.

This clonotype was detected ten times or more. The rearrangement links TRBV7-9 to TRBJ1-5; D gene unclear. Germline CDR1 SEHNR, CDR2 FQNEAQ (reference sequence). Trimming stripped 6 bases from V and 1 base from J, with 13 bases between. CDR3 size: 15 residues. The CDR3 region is CASSQGSRSNQPQHF. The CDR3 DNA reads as TGTGCCAGCAGTCAAGGGTCCAGGAGCAATCAGCCCCAGCATTTT.

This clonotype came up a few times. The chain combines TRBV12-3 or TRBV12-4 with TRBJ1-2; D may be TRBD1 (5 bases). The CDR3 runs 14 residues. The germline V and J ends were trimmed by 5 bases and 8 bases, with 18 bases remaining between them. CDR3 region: CASSGAAYAPGYTF. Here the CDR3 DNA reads TGTGCCAGCAGTGGGGCAGCTTACGCCCCCGGCTACACCTTC.

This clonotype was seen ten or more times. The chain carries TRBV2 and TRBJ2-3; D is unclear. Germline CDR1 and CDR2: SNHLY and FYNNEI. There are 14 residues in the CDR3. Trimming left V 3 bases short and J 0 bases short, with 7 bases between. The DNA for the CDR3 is TGTGCCAGCAGTGAGAAAGCGAGCACAGATACGCAGTATTTT. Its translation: CASSEKASTDTQYF.

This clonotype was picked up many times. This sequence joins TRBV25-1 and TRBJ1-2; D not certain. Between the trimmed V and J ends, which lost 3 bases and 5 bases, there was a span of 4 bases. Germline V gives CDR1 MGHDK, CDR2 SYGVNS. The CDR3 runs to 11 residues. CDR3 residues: CASSEAYGYTF. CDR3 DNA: TGTGCCAGCAGTGAGGCGTATGGCTACACCTTC.

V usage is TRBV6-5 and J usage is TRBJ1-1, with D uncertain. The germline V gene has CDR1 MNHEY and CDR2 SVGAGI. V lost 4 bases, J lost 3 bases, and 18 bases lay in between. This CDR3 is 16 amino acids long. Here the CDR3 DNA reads TGTGCCAGCAGTTTGGGTTCCGGGCCACCTTACACTGAAGCTTTCTTT. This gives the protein CASSLGSGPPYTEAFF.

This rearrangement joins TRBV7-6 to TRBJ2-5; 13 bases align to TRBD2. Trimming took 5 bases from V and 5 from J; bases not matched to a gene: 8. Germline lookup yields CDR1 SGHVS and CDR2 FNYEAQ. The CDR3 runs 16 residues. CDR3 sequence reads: CASSRTSGGGQETQYF. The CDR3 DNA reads TGTGCCAGCAGCCGGACTAGCGGGGGAGGTCAGGAGACCCAGTACTTC.

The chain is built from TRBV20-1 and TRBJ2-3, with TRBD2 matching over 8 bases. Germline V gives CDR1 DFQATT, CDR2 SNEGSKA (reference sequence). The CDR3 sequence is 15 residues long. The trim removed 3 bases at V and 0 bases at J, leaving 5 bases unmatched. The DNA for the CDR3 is TGCAGTGCTAGGCGAGCGGGGGATAGCACAGATACGCAGTATTTT. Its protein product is CSARRAGDSTDTQYF.

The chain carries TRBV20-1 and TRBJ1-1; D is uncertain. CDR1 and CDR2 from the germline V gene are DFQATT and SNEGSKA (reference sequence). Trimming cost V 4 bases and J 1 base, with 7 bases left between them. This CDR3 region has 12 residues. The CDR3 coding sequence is TGCAGTGCTAAATCACAGAACACTGAAGCTTTCTTT. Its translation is CSAKSQNTEAFF.

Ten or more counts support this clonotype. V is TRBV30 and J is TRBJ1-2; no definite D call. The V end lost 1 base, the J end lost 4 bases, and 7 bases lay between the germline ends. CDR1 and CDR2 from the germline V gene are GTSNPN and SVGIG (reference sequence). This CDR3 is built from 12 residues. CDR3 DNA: TGTGCCTGGAGTGCGGGTCGCTATGGCTACACCTTC. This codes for CAWSAGRYGYTF.

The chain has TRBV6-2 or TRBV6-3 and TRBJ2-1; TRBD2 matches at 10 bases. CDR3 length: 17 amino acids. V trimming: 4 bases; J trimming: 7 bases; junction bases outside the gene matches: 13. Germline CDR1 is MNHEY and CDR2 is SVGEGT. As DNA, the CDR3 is TGTGCCAGCAGTTTCGAAGTCTTAGCGGGGGGAGGTAATGAGCAGTTCTTC. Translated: CASSFEVLAGGGNEQFF.

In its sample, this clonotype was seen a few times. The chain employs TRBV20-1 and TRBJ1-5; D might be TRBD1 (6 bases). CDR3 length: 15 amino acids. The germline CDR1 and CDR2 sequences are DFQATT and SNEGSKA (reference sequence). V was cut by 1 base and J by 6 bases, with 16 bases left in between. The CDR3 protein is CSARARAGVGQPQHF. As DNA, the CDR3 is TGCAGTGCTAGAGCCCGGGCAGGGGTGGGTCAGCCCCAGCATTTT.

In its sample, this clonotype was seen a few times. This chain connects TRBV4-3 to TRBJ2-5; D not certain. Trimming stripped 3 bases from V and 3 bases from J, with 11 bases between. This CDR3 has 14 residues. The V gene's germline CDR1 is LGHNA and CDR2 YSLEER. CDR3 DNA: TGCGCCAGCAGCCAGGAAGGTTTTAAAGAGACCCAGTACTTC. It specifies CASSQEGFKETQYF.

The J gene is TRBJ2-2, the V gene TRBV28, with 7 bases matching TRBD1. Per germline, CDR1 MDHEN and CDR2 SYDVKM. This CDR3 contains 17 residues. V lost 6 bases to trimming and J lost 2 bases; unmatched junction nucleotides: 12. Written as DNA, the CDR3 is TGTGCCAGCAGCCGAAACCCGACAGGGAGTAACACCGGGGAGCTGTTTTTT. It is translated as CASSRNPTGSNTGELFF.

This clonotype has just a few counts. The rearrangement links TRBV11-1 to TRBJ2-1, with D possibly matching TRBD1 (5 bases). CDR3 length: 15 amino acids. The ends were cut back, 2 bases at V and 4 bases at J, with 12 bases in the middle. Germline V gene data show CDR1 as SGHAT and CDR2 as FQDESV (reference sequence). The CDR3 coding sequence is TGTGCCAGCAGCTTACGGTCAGGGAAATACAATGAGCAGTTCTTC. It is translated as CASSLRSGKYNEQFF.

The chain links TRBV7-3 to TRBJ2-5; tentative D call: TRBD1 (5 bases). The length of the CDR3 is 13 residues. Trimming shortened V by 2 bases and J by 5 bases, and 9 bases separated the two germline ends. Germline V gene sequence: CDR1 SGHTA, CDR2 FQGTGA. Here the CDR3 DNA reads TGTGCCAGCAGCTTAGGGGCCGGGGAGACCCAGTACTTC. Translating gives CASSLGAGETQYF.

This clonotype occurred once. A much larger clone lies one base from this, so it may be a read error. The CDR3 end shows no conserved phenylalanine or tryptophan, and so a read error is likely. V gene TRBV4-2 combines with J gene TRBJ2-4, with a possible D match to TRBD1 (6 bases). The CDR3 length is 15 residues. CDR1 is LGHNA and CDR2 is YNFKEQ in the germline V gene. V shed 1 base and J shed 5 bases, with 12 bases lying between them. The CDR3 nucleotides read TGTGCCAGCAGCCAAGGCCGGGACATTCAAAACATTCAGTACTCC. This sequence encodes CASSQGRDIQNIQYS.